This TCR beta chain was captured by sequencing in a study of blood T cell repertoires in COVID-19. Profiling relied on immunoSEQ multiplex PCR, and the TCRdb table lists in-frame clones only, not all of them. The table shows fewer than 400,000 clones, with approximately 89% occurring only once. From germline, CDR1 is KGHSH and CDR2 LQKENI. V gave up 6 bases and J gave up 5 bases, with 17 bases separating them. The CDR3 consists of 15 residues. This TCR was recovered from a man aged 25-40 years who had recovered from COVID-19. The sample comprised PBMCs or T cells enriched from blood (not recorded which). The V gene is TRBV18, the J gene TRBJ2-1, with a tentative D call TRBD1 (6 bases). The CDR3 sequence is CASSQDRLPHNEQFF. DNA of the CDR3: TGTGCCAGCTCCCAAGACAGGCTACCCCACAATGAGCAGTTCTTC.